Presented here are 15 T cell receptor beta chains from one specimen sequenced in a study of vaccination and CD4 T cells after COVID-19. Once obtained from cultured CD4+ T cells, the DNA was sequenced using the Oncomine TCR Beta short-read assay. Via MiXCR, TCRdb re-called the PCR reads, giving one row per CDR3 protein. The repertoire holds roughly 16,000 distinct CDR3 sequences, with approximately 52% as singletons. The treatment: approximately 9-day PBMC culture with coronavirus spike peptide pools or control peptides (ViraFEST assay). Their antigens are not known. Material for sequencing was CD4+ T cells from blood, cultured in vitro. Every receptor here comes from a human donor who had recovered from COVID-19.

The chain uses TRBV11-3 and TRBJ1-2; 8 nucleotides match TRBD1. J was trimmed by 4 bases and V by 3 bases; bases with no gene match: 1. This CDR3 contains 13 residues. Germline CDR1 is SGHNT and CDR2 is YENEEA. CDR3 sequence: CASSFQGAYGYTF. CDR3 coding DNA: TGTGCCAGCAGCTTCCAGGGGGCCTATGGCTACACCTTC.

The chain couples TRBV29-1 to TRBJ2-7; TRBD1 aligns across 8 bases. This CDR3 spans 12 amino acids. From germline, CDR1 is SQVTM and CDR2 ANQGSEA. Trimming cost V 7 bases and J 2 bases; bases outside gene matches: 4. The chain's CDR3 is CSAVDRAYEQYF. For the CDR3, the DNA is TGCAGCGCTGTGGACAGGGCCTACGAGCAGTACTTC.

The chain uses TRBV6-1 and TRBJ1-5; D unresolved. The CDR3 is 10 amino acids. Germline-derived CDR1 and CDR2 are MNHNS and SASEGT. Between the trimmed V and J ends, which lost 11 bases and 4 bases, there was a span of 6 bases. This CDR3 reads CAGGNQPQHF. Written as DNA, the CDR3 is TGTGCCGGCGGTAATCAGCCCCAGCATTTT.

This clonotype has just a few counts. CDR3 nucleotides: TGTGCCACCAGTGAATTGAAAGGGAGCTCCCGATTCCGCACCGGGTCGGGTTCACCCCTCCACTTT. It translates to CATSELKGSSRFRTGSGSPLHF. The chain recombines TRBV24-1 with TRBJ1-6; D is ambiguous. Germline lookup yields CDR1 KGHDR and CDR2 SFDVKD. The CDR3 loop spans 22 amino acids. Trimming pared 4 bases from V and 9 bases from J, leaving 36 bases between.

The chain carries TRBV27 and TRBJ2-7; 7 bases are shared with TRBD2. The CDR3 length is 14 residues. CDR1 and CDR2 (germline): MNHEY, SMNVEV (reference sequence). With V trimmed by 5 bases and J by 3 bases, 7 bases remained unmatched. The CDR3 loop reads CASSLSRGDYEQYF. The CDR3 bases are TGTGCCAGCAGTCTCTCCCGGGGGGACTACGAGCAGTACTTC.

The chain couples TRBV3-1 to TRBJ1-1, with a weak D call TRBD1 (5 bases). The V gene lost 3 bases and the J gene lost 1 base, with 9 bases spanning the gap. Germline V lookup: CDR1 LGHDT, CDR2 YNNKEL (reference sequence). The CDR3 is made up of 14 amino acids. In DNA form, the CDR3 reads TGTGCCAGCAGCCAGACAGAACCGAACACTGAAGCTTTCTTT. Translated: CASSQTEPNTEAFF.

The J gene is TRBJ1-1, the V gene TRBV7-9; D possibly corresponds to TRBD1 (5 bases). Trimming took off 3 bases at V and 0 bases at J, with 8 bases between the two ends. The CDR3 runs to 14 residues. CDR1 SEHNR and CDR2 FQNEAQ come from the germline V gene (reference sequence). CDR3 in amino acids: CASSFGAMNTEAFF. CDR3 nucleotides: TGTGCCAGCAGCTTCGGGGCCATGAACACTGAAGCTTTCTTT. Complete variable domain (other parts from reference TRBV7-9 and TRBJ1-1): DTGVSQNPRHKITKRGQNVTFRCDPISEHNRLYWYRQTLGQGPEFLTYFQNEAQLEKSRLLSDRFSAERPKGSFSTLEIQRTEQGDSAMYLCASSFGAMNTEAFFGQGTRLTVV.

The sample holds a few counts of this clonotype. CDR3 DNA sequence: TGCAGTGCTAGAGATCGGGGTAGCAATCAGCCCCAGCATTTT. Protein sequence: CSARDRGSNQPQHF. The chain has TRBV20-1 and TRBJ1-5; D is uncertain. Germline V CDR1 and CDR2: DFQATT, SNEGSKA (reference sequence). This CDR3 has 14 amino acids. Trimming cost V 0 bases and J 0 bases, with 6 bases left between them.

The chain is built from TRBV20-1 and TRBJ2-5, with 7 bases fitting TRBD1. V lost 5 bases, J lost 7 bases, and 13 bases stayed unmatched. There are 14 residues in the CDR3. Germline V lookup: CDR1 DFQATT, CDR2 SNEGSKA (reference sequence). The CDR3 DNA is TGCAGTGCTCGACCTGACAGGGTCGTCGGGACCCAGTACTTC. It translates to CSARPDRVVGTQYF.

The V call is TRBV27, the J call TRBJ2-2; D is tentatively TRBD1 or TRBD2 (6 bases each). Germline loops: CDR1 MNHEY, CDR2 SMNVEV (reference sequence). The V end lost 2 bases, the J end lost 6 bases, and 7 bases lay between the germline ends. The CDR3 spans 13 residues. CDR3 nucleotides: TGTGCCAGCAGTTTAAGGGGGGCCGGGGAGCTGTTTTTT. Residues: CASSLRGAGELFF.

The chain employs TRBV6-5 and TRBJ2-3; no clear D. The CDR3 runs 15 residues. The germline gives CDR1 MNHEY, CDR2 SVGAGI. V lost 2 bases and J 2 bases, leaving 11 bases between the germline ends. This chain's CDR3 is CASSYGGAPTDTQYF. DNA for the CDR3: TGTGCCAGCAGTTACGGTGGAGCACCCACAGATACGCAGTATTTT.

V and J are TRBV6-2 or TRBV6-3 and TRBJ2-2; 8 bases line up with TRBD1. V lost 10 bases, J lost 4 bases, and 11 bases stayed unmatched. CDR1 MNHEY and CDR2 SVGEGT come from the germline V gene. This CDR3 region has 15 residues. In DNA form, the CDR3 reads TGTGCCACCAAGCCGGGGACAGGAGCCACCGGGGAGCTGTTTTTT. Residues: CATKPGTGATGELFF.

The chain links TRBV12-2 to TRBJ1-6; the D call of TRBD1 is as the table states it, not checked on the DNA. TRBV12-2 is shown as a pseudogene. The CDR3 contains 16 residues. The CDR3 reads CASRLEPGRIDSPLHF. CDR3 nucleotide sequence: TGTGCAAGTCGCTTAGAACCGGGACGAATTGATTCACCCCTCCACTTT.

V gene TRBV18 combines with J gene TRBJ1-1, with D uncertain. Between the trimmed V and J ends, which lost 6 bases and 4 bases, there was a span of 12 bases. CDR3 size: 13 residues. The V gene's germline CDR1 is KGHSH and CDR2 LQKENI. CDR3 sequence reads: CASSGPGGTEAFF. The DNA of the CDR3 is TGTGCCAGCTCGGGCCCTGGCGGCACTGAAGCTTTCTTT.

The table lists this clonotype with a few counts. The chain employs TRBV30 and TRBJ1-1, with TRBD1 as a possible D gene (5 bases). The CDR3 runs to 11 residues. Germline V gene lookup returns CDR1 GTSNPN and CDR2 SVGIG (reference sequence). The V end lost 1 base, the J end lost 8 bases, and 8 bases lay between the germline ends. CDR3 in DNA: TGTGCCTGGAGTGGACAGCAAGAAGCTTTCTTT. It encodes CAWSGQQEAFF.